Sequencing of this T cell receptor beta chain was carried out in a study of blood T cell repertoires in COVID-19. Data came from immunoSEQ multiplex PCR; TCRdb stores just in-frame clones and leaves some out. This sample has fewer than 250,000 clones, with around four fifths found just once. Germline V CDR1 and CDR2: LGHNA, YNFKEQ. The V and J ends lost 1 base and 8 bases, in that order; junction bases with no gene match: 15. There are 18 residues in the CDR3. The sample comprised peripheral blood. The receptor was derived from a man aged 30-40 years with active or convalescent COVID-19. The J gene is TRBJ2-1, the V gene TRBV4-2; 9 nucleotides line up with TRBD2. The CDR3 region is CASSQVPVSRGGEDEQFF. In nucleotides, the CDR3 is TGTGCCAGCAGCCAAGTCCCCGTCTCGCGGGGGGGCGAAGATGAGCAGTTCTTC.